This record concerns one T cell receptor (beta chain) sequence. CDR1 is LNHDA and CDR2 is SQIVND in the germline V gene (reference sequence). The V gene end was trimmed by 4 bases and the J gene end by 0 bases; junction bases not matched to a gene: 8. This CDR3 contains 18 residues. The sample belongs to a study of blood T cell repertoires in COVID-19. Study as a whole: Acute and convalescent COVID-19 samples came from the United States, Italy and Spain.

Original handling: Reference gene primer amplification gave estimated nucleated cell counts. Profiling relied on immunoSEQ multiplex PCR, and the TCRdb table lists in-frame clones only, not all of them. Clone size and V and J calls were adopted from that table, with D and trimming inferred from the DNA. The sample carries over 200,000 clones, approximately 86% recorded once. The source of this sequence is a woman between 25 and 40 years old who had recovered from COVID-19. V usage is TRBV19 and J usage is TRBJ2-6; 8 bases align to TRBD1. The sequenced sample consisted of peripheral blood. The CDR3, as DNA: TGTGCCAGTAGTACCCCCGGGACAGGAATCTCTGGGGCCAACGTCCTGACTTTC. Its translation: CASSTPGTGISGANVLTF.